A selection of T cell receptor beta chains follows, all from one sample in a study of T cell responses to AZD1222 COVID-19 vaccine. Some clones are missing from TCRdb's copy, which holds only in-frame ones; the method was immunoSEQ multiplex PCR. The table lists 120,000 to 150,000 clones, about 89% of them singletons. Source: peripheral blood, taken on day 0 of AZD1222 vaccination. The origin of the receptors is an adult in good health. Each CDR3 is given with its conserved first and last residue. Each record gives: CDR3 length, D gene, clone size, V gene, J gene, CDR3 protein, CDR3 DNA. A D gene is named only where the DNA matches it firmly. Size is stated for part of the rows, as once, few or many counts, or as a class when the clone is expanded.

CDR3 length: 14; D gene: -; clone size: -; V gene: TRBV5-4; J gene: TRBJ2-3; CDR3 protein: CASSLRGLRDTQYF; CDR3 DNA: TGTGCCAGCAGCTTGAGGGGATTACGGGATACGCAGTATTTT
CDR3 length: 16; D gene: TRBD2; clone size: -; V gene: TRBV7-2; J gene: TRBJ2-7; CDR3 protein: CASSLGGTSGIYEQYF; CDR3 DNA: TGTGCCAGCAGCTTGGGAGGGACTAGCGGGATCTACGAGCAGTACTTC
CDR3 length: 15; D gene: -; clone size: -; V gene: TRBV27; J gene: TRBJ1-1; CDR3 protein: CASSLWRGLNTEAFF; CDR3 DNA: TGTGCCAGCAGTTTATGGAGGGGCCTGAACACTGAAGCTTTCTTT
CDR3 length: 15; D gene: -; clone size: -; V gene: TRBV5-1; J gene: TRBJ2-1; CDR3 protein: CASSVGGFAYNEQFF; CDR3 DNA: TGCGCCAGCAGCGTTGGCGGTTTCGCCTACAATGAGCAGTTCTTC
CDR3 length: 14; D gene: TRBD1; clone size: -; V gene: TRBV2; J gene: TRBJ1-4; CDR3 protein: CASSRDRGHEKLFF; CDR3 DNA: TGTGCCAGCAGTAGGGACAGGGGGCATGAAAAACTGTTTTTT
CDR3 length: 16; D gene: TRBD2; clone size: -; V gene: TRBV4-3; J gene: TRBJ2-1; CDR3 protein: CASSPLAGGPYNEQFF; CDR3 DNA: TGCGCCAGCAGCCCCCTAGCGGGAGGGCCCTACAATGAGCAGTTCTTC
CDR3 length: 14; D gene: -; clone size: -; V gene: TRBV7-9; J gene: TRBJ1-2; CDR3 protein: CASSFNGRPRDYTF; CDR3 DNA: TGTGCCAGCAGCTTTAACGGACGCCCGAGGGACTACACCTTC
CDR3 length: 14; D gene: -; clone size: -; V gene: TRBV2; J gene: TRBJ2-5; CDR3 protein: CASNEASPPETQYF; CDR3 DNA: TGTGCCAGCAACGAGGCTAGCCCCCCAGAGACCCAGTACTTC
CDR3 length: 14; D gene: -; clone size: once; V gene: TRBV27; J gene: TRBJ2-1; CDR3 protein: CASSSSDSFFKQFF; CDR3 DNA: TGTGCCAGCAGTTCCTCGGACAGTTTTTTCAAGCAGTTCTTC
CDR3 length: 13; D gene: -; clone size: -; V gene: TRBV10-3; J gene: TRBJ1-1; CDR3 protein: CAISGTANTEAFF; CDR3 DNA: TGTGCCATCAGTGGGACAGCGAACACTGAAGCTTTCTTT
CDR3 length: 12; D gene: TRBD1; clone size: -; V gene: TRBV10-3; J gene: TRBJ2-7; CDR3 protein: CAISRTGNEQYF; CDR3 DNA: TGTGCCATCAGCCGGACAGGGAATGAGCAGTACTTC
CDR3 length: 15; D gene: -; clone size: -; V gene: TRBV2; J gene: TRBJ2-7; CDR3 protein: CASSAFWSRSYEQYF; CDR3 DNA: TGTGCCAGCAGTGCCTTTTGGTCCCGGAGCTACGAGCAGTACTTC
CDR3 length: 14; D gene: -; clone size: once; V gene: TRBV3-1/TRBV3-2; J gene: TRBJ2-7; CDR3 protein: CASSQSPGPYEQYF; CDR3 DNA: TGTGCCAGCAGCCAGTCTCCTGGGCCCTACGAGCAGTACTTC
CDR3 length: 14; D gene: -; clone size: -; V gene: TRBV7-2; J gene: TRBJ1-1; CDR3 protein: CASSLVGGNTEAFF; CDR3 DNA: TGTGCCAGCAGCTTAGTTGGAGGAAACACTGAAGCTTTCTTT
CDR3 length: 14; D gene: TRBD1; clone size: -; V gene: TRBV6-5; J gene: TRBJ2-1; CDR3 protein: CASKLQGSYNEQFF; CDR3 DNA: TGTGCCAGCAAGCTACAGGGGTCCTACAATGAGCAGTTCTTC
CDR3 length: 15; D gene: -; clone size: -; V gene: TRBV27; J gene: TRBJ1-5; CDR3 protein: CASSWAGGGNQPQHF; CDR3 DNA: TGTGCCAGCAGCTGGGCGGGGGGAGGCAATCAGCCCCAGCATTTT
CDR3 length: 14; D gene: TRBD2; clone size: -; V gene: TRBV7-9; J gene: TRBJ2-1; CDR3 protein: CASSPQAGSNEQFF; CDR3 DNA: TGTGCCAGCAGCCCACAAGCGGGGAGCAATGAGCAGTTCTTC
CDR3 length: 17; D gene: -; clone size: -; V gene: TRBV3-1/TRBV3-2; J gene: TRBJ1-1; CDR3 protein: CASSQERFRQFGRAAFF; CDR3 DNA: TGTGCCAGCAGCCAAGAACGGTTCCGACAGTTCGGGCGGGCCGCTTTCTTT
CDR3 length: 11; D gene: -; clone size: -; V gene: TRBV19; J gene: TRBJ1-1; CDR3 protein: CASSLGAEAFF; CDR3 DNA: TGTGCCAGTAGTTTGGGGGCTGAAGCTTTCTTT
CDR3 length: 13; D gene: -; clone size: few; V gene: TRBV6-5; J gene: TRBJ2-7; CDR3 protein: CATWGAGGGEQYF; CDR3 DNA: TGTGCCACCTGGGGGGCAGGGGGAGGCGAGCAGTACTTC
CDR3 length: 14; D gene: -; clone size: -; V gene: TRBV28; J gene: TRBJ1-5; CDR3 protein: CASSGHGSNQPQHF; CDR3 DNA: TGTGCCAGCAGTGGACATGGTAGCAATCAGCCCCAGCATTTT
CDR3 length: 13; D gene: -; clone size: once; V gene: TRBV2; J gene: TRBJ2-7; CDR3 protein: CASSEGSSDEQYF; CDR3 DNA: TGTGCCAGCAGTGAGGGTAGCAGCGACGAGCAGTACTTC
CDR3 length: 10; D gene: -; clone size: -; V gene: TRBV20-1; J gene: TRBJ1-1; CDR3 protein: CSAGRAEAFF; CDR3 DNA: TGCAGTGCGGGGCGGGCTGAAGCTTTCTTT
CDR3 length: 15; D gene: -; clone size: -; V gene: TRBV5-1; J gene: TRBJ2-2; CDR3 protein: CASSERLGGAGELFF; CDR3 DNA: TGCGCCAGCAGCGAACGGCTCGGGGGAGCCGGGGAGCTGTTTTTT
CDR3 length: 16; D gene: -; clone size: -; V gene: TRBV11-2; J gene: TRBJ1-6; CDR3 protein: CASSLFVTGINSPLHF; CDR3 DNA: TGTGCCAGCAGCTTGTTCGTCACAGGGATTAATTCACCCCTCCACTTT
CDR3 length: 16; D gene: TRBD2; clone size: -; V gene: TRBV19; J gene: TRBJ2-3; CDR3 protein: CASRLAGGPVADTQYF; CDR3 DNA: TGTGCCAGTAGACTAGCGGGGGGTCCGGTGGCAGATACGCAGTATTTT
CDR3 length: 15; D gene: -; clone size: -; V gene: TRBV3-1/TRBV3-2; J gene: TRBJ2-7; CDR3 protein: CASSQFPGVTYEQYF; CDR3 DNA: TGTGCCAGCAGCCAATTCCCCGGGGTAACCTACGAGCAGTACTTC
CDR3 length: 15; D gene: -; clone size: -; V gene: TRBV6-6; J gene: TRBJ2-6; CDR3 protein: CASSYSYSGANVLTF; CDR3 DNA: TGTGCCAGCAGTTACTCCTACTCTGGGGCCAACGTCCTGACTTTC
CDR3 length: 14; D gene: -; clone size: -; V gene: TRBV4-1; J gene: TRBJ1-5; CDR3 protein: CASSQWTENQPQHF; CDR3 DNA: TGCGCCAGCAGCCAGTGGACAGAGAACCAGCCCCAGCATTTT
CDR3 length: 14; D gene: -; clone size: once; V gene: TRBV7-3; J gene: TRBJ1-1; CDR3 protein: CASSLTAGDTEAFF; CDR3 DNA: TGTGCCAGCAGCTTAACAGCGGGGGACACTGAAGCTTTCTTT
CDR3 length: 13; D gene: -; clone size: -; V gene: TRBV5-6; J gene: TRBJ1-2; CDR3 protein: CASSLVGEVGYTF; CDR3 DNA: TGTGCCAGCAGCTTGGTAGGGGAGGTGGGCTACACCTTC
CDR3 length: 16; D gene: -; clone size: -; V gene: TRBV6-4; J gene: TRBJ2-1; CDR3 protein: CASSEYTEGPYNEQFF; CDR3 DNA: TGTGCCAGCAGTGAATACACCGAAGGCCCCTACAATGAGCAGTTCTTC
CDR3 length: 14; D gene: -; clone size: few; V gene: TRBV6-6; J gene: TRBJ1-1; CDR3 protein: CASSYSFSGSEAFF; CDR3 DNA: TGTGCCAGCAGTTACTCATTTTCGGGGAGTGAAGCTTTCTTT
CDR3 length: 17; D gene: TRBD2; clone size: -; V gene: TRBV7-2; J gene: TRBJ2-1; CDR3 protein: CASSLSPRTSGDNEQFF; CDR3 DNA: TGTGCCAGCAGCTTATCCCCCCGGACTAGCGGGGACAATGAGCAGTTCTTC
CDR3 length: 14; D gene: -; clone size: -; V gene: TRBV7-9; J gene: TRBJ2-5; CDR3 protein: CASSLSGAGETQYF; CDR3 DNA: TGTGCCAGCAGCTTATCGGGGGCGGGGGAGACCCAGTACTTC
CDR3 length: 15; D gene: -; clone size: -; V gene: TRBV5-6; J gene: TRBJ1-2; CDR3 protein: CASSSTVVLNYGYTF; CDR3 DNA: TGTGCCAGCAGCTCGACAGTAGTCCTGAACTATGGCTACACCTTC
CDR3 length: 15; D gene: -; clone size: -; V gene: TRBV27; J gene: TRBJ1-1; CDR3 protein: CASSLSPGFNTEAFF; CDR3 DNA: TGTGCCAGCAGTTTATCTCCGGGATTTAACACTGAAGCTTTCTTT